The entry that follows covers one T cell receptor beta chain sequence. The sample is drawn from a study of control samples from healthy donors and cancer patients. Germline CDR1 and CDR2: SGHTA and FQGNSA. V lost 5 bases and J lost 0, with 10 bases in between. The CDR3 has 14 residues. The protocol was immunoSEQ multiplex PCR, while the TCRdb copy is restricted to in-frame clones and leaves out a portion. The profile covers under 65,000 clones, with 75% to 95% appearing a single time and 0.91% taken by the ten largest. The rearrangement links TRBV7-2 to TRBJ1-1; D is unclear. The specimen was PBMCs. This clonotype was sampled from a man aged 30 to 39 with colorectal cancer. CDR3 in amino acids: CASSHGTVNTEAFF. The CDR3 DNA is TGTGCCAGCAGCCACGGAACAGTGAACACTGAAGCTTTCTTT.